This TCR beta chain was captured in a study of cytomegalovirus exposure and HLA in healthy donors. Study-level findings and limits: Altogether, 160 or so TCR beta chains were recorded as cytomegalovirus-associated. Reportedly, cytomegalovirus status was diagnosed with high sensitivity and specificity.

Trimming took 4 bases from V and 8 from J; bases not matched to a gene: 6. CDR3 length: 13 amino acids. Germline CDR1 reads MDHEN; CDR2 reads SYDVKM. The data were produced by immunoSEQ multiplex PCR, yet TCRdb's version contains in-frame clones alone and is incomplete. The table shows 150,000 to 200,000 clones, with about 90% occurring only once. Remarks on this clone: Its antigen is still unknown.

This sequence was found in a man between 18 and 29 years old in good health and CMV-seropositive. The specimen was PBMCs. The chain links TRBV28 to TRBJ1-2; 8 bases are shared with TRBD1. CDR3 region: CASSYGQGSGYTF. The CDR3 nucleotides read TGTGCCAGCAGTTACGGACAGGGATCAGGCTACACCTTC.